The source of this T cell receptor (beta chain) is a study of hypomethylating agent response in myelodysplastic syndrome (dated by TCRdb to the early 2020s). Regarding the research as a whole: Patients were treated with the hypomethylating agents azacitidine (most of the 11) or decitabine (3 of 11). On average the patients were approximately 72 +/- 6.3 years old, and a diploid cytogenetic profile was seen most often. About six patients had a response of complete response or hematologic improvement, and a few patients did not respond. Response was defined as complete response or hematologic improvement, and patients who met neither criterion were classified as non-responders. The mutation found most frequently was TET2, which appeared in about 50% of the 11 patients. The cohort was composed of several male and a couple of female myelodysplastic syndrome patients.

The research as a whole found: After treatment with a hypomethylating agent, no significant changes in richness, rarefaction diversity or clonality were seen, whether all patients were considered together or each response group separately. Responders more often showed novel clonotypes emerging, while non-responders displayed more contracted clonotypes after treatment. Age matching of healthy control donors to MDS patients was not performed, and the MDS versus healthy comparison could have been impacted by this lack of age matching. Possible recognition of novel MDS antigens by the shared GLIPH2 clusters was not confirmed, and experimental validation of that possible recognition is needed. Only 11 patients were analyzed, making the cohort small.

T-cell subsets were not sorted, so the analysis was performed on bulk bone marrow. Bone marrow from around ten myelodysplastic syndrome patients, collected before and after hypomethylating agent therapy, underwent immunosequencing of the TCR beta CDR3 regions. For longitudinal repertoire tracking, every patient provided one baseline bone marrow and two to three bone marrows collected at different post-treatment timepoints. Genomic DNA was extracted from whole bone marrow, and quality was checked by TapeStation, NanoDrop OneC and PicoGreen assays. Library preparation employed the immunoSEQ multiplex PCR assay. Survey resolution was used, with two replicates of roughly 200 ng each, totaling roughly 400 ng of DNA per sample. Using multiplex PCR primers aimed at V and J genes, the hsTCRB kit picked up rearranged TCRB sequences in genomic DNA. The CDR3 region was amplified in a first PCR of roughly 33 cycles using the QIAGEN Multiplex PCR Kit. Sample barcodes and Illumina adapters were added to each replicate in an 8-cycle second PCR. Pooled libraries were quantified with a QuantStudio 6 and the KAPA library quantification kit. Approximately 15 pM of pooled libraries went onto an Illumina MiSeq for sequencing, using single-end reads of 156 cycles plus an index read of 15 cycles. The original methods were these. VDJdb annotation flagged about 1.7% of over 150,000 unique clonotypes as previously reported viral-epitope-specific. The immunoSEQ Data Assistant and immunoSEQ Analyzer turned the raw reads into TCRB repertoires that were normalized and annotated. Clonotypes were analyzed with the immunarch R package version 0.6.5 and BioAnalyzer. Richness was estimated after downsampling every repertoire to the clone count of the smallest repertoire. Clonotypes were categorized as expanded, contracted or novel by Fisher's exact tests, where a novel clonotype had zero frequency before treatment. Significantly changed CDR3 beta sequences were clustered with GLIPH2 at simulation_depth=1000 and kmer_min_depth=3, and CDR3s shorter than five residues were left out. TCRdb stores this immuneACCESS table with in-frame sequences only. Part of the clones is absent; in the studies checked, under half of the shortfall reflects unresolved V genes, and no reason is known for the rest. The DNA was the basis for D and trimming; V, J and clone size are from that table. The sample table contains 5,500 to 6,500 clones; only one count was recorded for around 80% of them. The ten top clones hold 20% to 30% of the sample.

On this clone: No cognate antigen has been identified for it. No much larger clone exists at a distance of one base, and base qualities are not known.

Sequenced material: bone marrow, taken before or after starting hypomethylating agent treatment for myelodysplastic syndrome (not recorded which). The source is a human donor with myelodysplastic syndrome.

CDR3 sequence: CASTLPSQGNTIYF. The nucleotide sequence reads as follows: TGTGCCAGCACTCTACCCTCCCAAGGAAACACCATATATTTT. The chain is encoded by TRBV6-6 joined to TRBJ1-3, with the D gene call left open. The CDR3 goes from the cysteine to the phenylalanine over 14 residues. Only the CDR3 DNA stays, 42 bases, in frame from base 1. V is pared back by 7 bases and J by 4 bases, with 14 bases lying between the germline termini. CDR1 and CDR2, per the germline V gene (reference sequence), are MNHNY and SVGAGI.